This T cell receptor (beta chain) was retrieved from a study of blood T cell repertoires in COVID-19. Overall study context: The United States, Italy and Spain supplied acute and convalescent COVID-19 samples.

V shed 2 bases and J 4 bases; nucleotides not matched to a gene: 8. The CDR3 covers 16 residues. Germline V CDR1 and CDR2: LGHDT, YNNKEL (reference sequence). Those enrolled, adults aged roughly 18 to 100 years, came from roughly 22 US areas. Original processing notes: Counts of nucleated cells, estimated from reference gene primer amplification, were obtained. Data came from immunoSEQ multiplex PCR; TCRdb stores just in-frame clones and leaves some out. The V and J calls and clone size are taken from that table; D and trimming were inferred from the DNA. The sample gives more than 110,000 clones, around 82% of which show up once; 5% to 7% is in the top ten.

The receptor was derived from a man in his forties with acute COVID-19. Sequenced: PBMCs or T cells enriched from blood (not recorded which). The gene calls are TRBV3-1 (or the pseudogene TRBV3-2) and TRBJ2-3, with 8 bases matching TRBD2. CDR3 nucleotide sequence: TGTGCCAGCAGCCAACGACTAGCGATTAGCGCAGATACGCAGTATTTT. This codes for CASSQRLAISADTQYF.